This T cell receptor beta chain was identified during a study of blood T cell repertoires in COVID-19. Overall study: Researchers got acute and convalescent COVID-19 samples from the United States, Italy and Spain. In each case, the material was cDNA or gDNA derived from T cells, B-cell-depleted T cells, or PBMCs.

With 0 bases removed from V and 6 bases from J, the gap between germline ends came to 12 bases. Germline V lookup: CDR1 MGHRA, CDR2 YSYEKL. The CDR3 contains 15 residues. As concerns this clone: At the DNA level, this CDR3 is encoded by other sequences in the same sample as well.

The assay was immunoSEQ multiplex PCR, and TCRdb's table has in-frame clones only and misses some. This sample yields more than 110,000 clones, of which roughly 79% are seen a single time; 2.5% to 3% belongs to the top ten. In assigning cohorts, the study relied on participant-reported clinical history. Each recovered donor of Cohort 3 presented with two negative PCRs, clearance, or symptom resolution. This receptor was obtained from a woman between 45 and 60 years old who had recovered from COVID-19. The chain combines TRBV4-1 with TRBJ1-5; possible D gene TRBD1, 5 bases. Sequenced: PBMCs or T cells enriched from blood (not recorded which). This chain's CDR3 is CASSQDRQGRQPQHF. CDR3 in DNA: TGCGCCAGCAGCCAAGATCGGCAGGGCCGTCAGCCCCAGCATTTT.